This T cell receptor beta chain was sequenced in a study of T cell clusters in autoimmune cytopenias. Study-level background: Per sample, median TRB depth was around 50,000 reads, yielding a median roughly 2,000 distinct clonotypes.

Judged by frequency, this clonotype is medium-sized. The CDR3 length is 14 residues. In germline, CDR1 is MNHEY, CDR2 SMNVEV (reference sequence). Each sample's input was about 250 ng genomic DNA, some 38,000 genome equivalents. One tube held mixed TRB-A and TRB-B primer pools for touch-down PCR. With the multiplex PCR reads reprocessed, TCRdb shows one record per CDR3 protein and no DNA. Recorded here are roughly 4,200 distinct CDR3 sequences; the top ten clones represent 20%. These same records also appear under a second study, on T cell repertoires in aging, cancer and after chemotherapy. That study reports: Over several months to years, re-sampled healthy donor repertoires clearly shared clones. The full dataset contained 8.5 million to 10 million TCR reads. In healthy donors, age-related TCR diversity loss mainly reflected lost richness.

The J gene is TRBJ2-5, the V gene TRBV27. The clonotype comes from a human donor in good health. Specimen: peripheral blood. This chain's CDR3 is CASSLWRNQETQYF.